This T cell receptor beta chain emerged from a study of cytomegalovirus exposure and HLA in healthy donors (dated by TCRdb to about 2017). As for the study more broadly: According to an earlier analysis of several hundred of the donors, about 180 million T cells yielded roughly 110 million unique TCR beta sequences and more than 250 Gb of sequence data. An early release that covered around 590 HLA-typed donors contained approximately 300 gigabases of sequencing data and 85 million to 100 million unique TCR sequences. Of the 300 to 450 genotyped donors, 80% to 90% were placed in the genetic ancestry cluster associated with self-reported Caucasian donors. The study aimed to test whether cataloging public T cell receptors could reveal signatures of past pathogen exposure. The study used immunosequencing to profile the T cell repertoires of several hundred subjects and linked those repertoires to cytomegalovirus serostatus. A separate validation cohort of roughly 130 different subjects was used in addition to the roughly 700-subject first cohort. To predict cytomegalovirus infection status, the study brought together high-throughput TCR immunosequencing, statistical association of individual TCRs with disease status, and machine learning. A later analysis re-examined previously published TCR beta repertoires from 500 to 700 donors and added high-resolution HLA genotyping to investigate patterns of TCR occurrence. The later analysis used no new phenotypic data to find candidate immune exposures, relying instead on TCR beta sequences and their occurrence across donors. To decide whether each TCR beta V gene segment behaved as functional or pseudogenic, an earlier analysis of some 570 of the donors relied on high-throughput TCR beta sequencing. Donor age, sex, ethnicity and CMV serostatus were compiled alongside the repertoire data. A later genetic analysis used genome-wide SNP genotypes for about 55% of the 666 donors, treating that subset as a discovery cohort. All discovery cohort repertoires had been generated on a single sequencing platform. HLA typing included class I and class II loci at four-digit resolution. Typing coverage differed by locus: A, B, C, DRB1 and DQB1 were typed in about 620-630 donors, DQA1 in about 500, DPA1 in 600 to 610, and DPB1 in approximately 450. Five DR-DQ haplotypes were handled as single units for association and clustering, since linkage in the cohort was strong. Among about 360 genotyped donors of the cohort, an average of approximately 250,000 unique TCR beta nucleotide sequences were sequenced per donor, around a sixth of them non-productive. Results the study describes overall, beyond this receptor: HLA typing was unavailable for some donors at each locus, so association tests used only the typed subset. The classifier was reported to diagnose cytomegalovirus status with high specificity and sensitivity in both the original cohort and the validation cohort. At a false discovery rate of 0.05, a later analysis linked about 16,000 TCR beta sequences to specific HLA alleles. A further reported finding was that TCR beta sequences accurately predicted the HLA-A and HLA-B alleles for most subjects in the first cohort. Some IMGT-functional V segments, including TRBV6-2 and TRBV6-3, could not be distinguished by the 87-base-pair reads and were therefore excluded. Roughly uniform sequencing depth across donors was assumed in presence/absence analyses, although this assumption may not hold. Only TCR beta chains were sequenced in this cohort, and the absence of alpha or paired-chain data limited detectable features. In an earlier analysis of roughly 560 of the donors, most TCR beta V segments were observed in productive rearrangements about 87% or about 30% of the time, broadly matching IMGT annotations. A later analysis found that most CMV-associated TCR beta chains appeared HLA-restricted, with HLA associations seemingly driven largely by CMV exposure. CMV serostatus was the only immune exposure information available for the cohort. The authors suggested that the approach could potentially be extended to other disease states and immunological phenotypes. Across donors, most TCR sequences were observed very rarely, whereas some public TCRs were present in many individuals. According to a later analysis, parvovirus B19, influenza, CMV and Epstein-Barr virus appeared linked to several top co-occurrence clusters. A later analysis found that HLA-associated TCR beta chains were more clonally expanded and had lower generation probabilities than equally common non-associated chains. Correlated functional status among segregating V segments might reflect linkage disequilibrium, but an unknown experimental factor could not be ruled out. Because counts were too low, 15 to 20 rarely observed V segments, including chromosome 9 orphons, were left out of the earlier analysis of 587 of the donors. In a later genetic analysis, fewer N-insertions in productive TCRs were reported among donors in an Asian-associated ancestry cluster than the roughly 710-donor mean. In vitro tests confirmed that a few of the cytomegalovirus-associated TCR beta chains recognize cytomegalovirus antigens. A cluster of highly shared sequence variants was judged likely to represent a technical artifact of the sequencing pipeline. The study gave a list of about 160 TCR beta chains associated with cytomegalovirus. A later genetic analysis associated a missense DCLRE1C variant with V-gene and J-gene trimming of TCR beta chains, and an independent cohort replicated the association. Assigning TCR associations to individual alleles was difficult when HLA alleles, especially DR and DQ, strongly co-occurred. A later analysis found that TCR association rates varied across HLA loci, with DRB1 alleles showing the most associated TCRs and HLA-C alleles the fewest.

Library prep was done by the immunoSEQ multiplex PCR assay. For the multiplex PCR, a mixture combining 60 forward primers for TCR Vbeta segments and 13 reverse primers for TCR Jbeta segments was used. Amplification of the CDR3 region of rearranged TCR beta genes was performed with a multiplex PCR assay on genomic DNA. The amplified TCR beta libraries were sequenced on the Illumina HiSeq System as 87-base-pair reads. The published analysis was carried out like this. A later analysis counted about 80 million unique TCR beta chains across the 650 to 700 repertoires, and around 12 million of these chains were shared by at least two donors. To remove PCR and sequencing errors, raw reads were error-corrected and collapsed into unique sequences using a nearest-neighbor algorithm that merged closely related sequences. V, D and J gene segments were assigned by aligning CDR3 sequences to IMGT reference sequences. For a sequence to be retained, at least a six-nucleotide match to both a V gene segment and a J gene segment was required. A rearrangement counted as productive if the CDR3 had no stop codons and remained in frame with V and J, and every other rearrangement counted as non-productive. Following IMGT convention, CDR3 was defined as the stretch from the second conserved V-encoded cysteine up to the conserved J-encoded phenylalanine. Sequences without an unambiguous match to a single V gene segment were excluded from the earlier analysis of 500 to 700 of the donors. In an earlier analysis of a few hundred of the donors, V segments were called functional above 56.7% productive rearrangements and were called segregating when the between-donor standard deviation exceeded 5%. To diagnose cytomegalovirus status from the catalog of TCR beta chain sequences, a statistical classification framework was built. In a later analysis, TCR nucleotide sequences were compared against IMGT/GENE-DB human TR gene sequences so that V and J genes could be assigned. A later analysis assigned CDR3 sequences and most-parsimonious VDJ recombination scenarios with the TCRdist pipeline. A later analysis defined each TCR beta chain by its CDR3 amino acid sequence plus V-gene family, and excluded reads lacking a unique V-gene family. As a way to deal with suspected cross-contamination and a sequencing artifact, a later analysis dropped 640 or so nucleotide sequences that were highly shared and had low generation probability. A later analysis calculated a clonal expansion index for each public chain from normalized within-repertoire ranks of inferred template counts. In a later analysis, generation probabilities were computed using a VDJ recombination model fitted to out-of-frame rearrangements, and the results were checked against IGoR. In a later analysis, hypergeometric tests were used to score TCR-TCR, TCR-HLA and TCR-CMV co-occurrence, with a repertoire-size bias correction applied to TCR pairs. A later analysis estimated false discovery rates by permuting HLA or CMV assignments 20 times. A later analysis grouped co-occurring TCRs with DBSCAN, adding TCRdist sequence similarity when clustering within HLA-allele-positive subsets. Co-occurrence clustering excluded repertoires with fewer than 30,000 or more than 120,000 public chains, plus five with anomalous nucleotide sharing. Here the immuneACCESS table is served through TCRdb, limited to in-frame sequences with V and J called. Missing clones are a known gap in these copies; in checked studies unresolved V genes cover under half, and the rest lacks a known reason. Clonal size and the V and J genes are those of that table, whereas D and trimming came from the DNA. The sample has some 100,000 clones on record, roughly 60% of them singletons. The ten largest clonotypes hold about 5.4% of the sample.

The cohort comprised approximately 700 healthy bone marrow donors. All cohort members were sampled while nominally healthy, although unrecorded immune exposures were likely present. The donor tested CMV seropositive and was one of the 289 seropositive cohort members. Each donor provided a peripheral blood sample, and peripheral blood mononuclear cells were used for TCR beta sequencing. Genomic DNA extraction from the blood cell samples was performed with the Qiagen DNeasy Blood Extraction Kit. This clone has just one count. The antigen this receptor binds is unknown. Base-call qualities are not available, and no considerably larger clone is one nucleotide away. Taken from the germline V gene, the CDR1 and CDR2 loops are MNHNS and SASEGT. Reading from cysteine to phenylalanine, the CDR3 counts 15 amino acids. The DNA shown is the 45-base CDR3, in frame from base 1. Germline trimming: 4 bases from V, 1 base from J; junction bases outside gene matches: 4.

The chain employs TRBV6-1 and TRBJ1-1; 9 nucleotides in the junction match TRBD1. The sequence was obtained from a woman aged 30 to 39 in good health and CMV-seropositive. The sample consisted of PBMCs. The sequence in DNA is TGTGCCAGCAGTGTCTGGGGACAGGGGAACACTGAAGCTTTCTTT. It encodes CASSVWGQGNTEAFF.